What follows are 18 T cell receptor beta chains derived from one specimen sequenced in a study of human T cells and chemical hapten exposure. Time point meaning: pre-sensitization, week 0. Treatment specified: therapeutic diphenylcyclopropenone sensitization with weekly scalp DPC. MiXCR, run by TCRdb on the RACE reads, gives a single entry per CDR3 protein. The sample carries approximately 370,000 distinct CDR3 sequences, 5% to 6.5% recorded once. The sequencing here drew on whole blood, taken in connection with sensitization to the hapten diphenylcyclopropenone (DPC). The receptor source for this set is a woman aged 18 to 35 with alopecia areata. Some clones in this sample may be carry-over from other donors' samples.

This clonotype was recorded many times. The DNA for the CDR3 is TGCAGTGCTCGACCGGACAGGAGGGGTTCCTCTGGGGCCAACGTCCTGACTTTC. Its protein is CSARPDRRGSSGANVLTF. The V and J genes are TRBV20-1 and TRBJ2-6; D is perhaps TRBD1 (7 bases). Germline CDR1 is DFQATT and CDR2 is SNEGSKA (reference sequence). Trimming left V 5 bases short and J 0 bases short, with 20 bases between. The CDR3 runs to 18 residues.

This clonotype appeared a few times. V gene TRBV7-9 combines with J gene TRBJ2-2, with TRBD1 identical over 10 bases. Trimming removed 4 bases from V and 6 bases from J; junction bases left unmatched: 2. This CDR3 is built from 14 residues. In germline, CDR1 is SEHNR, CDR2 FQNEAQ (reference sequence). The CDR3 DNA reads as TGTGCCAGCAGCTGGACAGGGGGACCCGGGGAGCTGTTTTTT. Translated: CASSWTGGPGELFF.

This clonotype was picked up a small number of times. The J gene is TRBJ2-7, the V gene TRBV6-2 or TRBV6-3; 9 bases align to TRBD1. The V and J ends lost 3 bases and 3 bases, in that order; junction bases with no gene match: 6. Germline CDR1 reads MNHEY; CDR2 reads SVGEGT. This CDR3 has 15 residues. CDR3 region: CASSYEDRGGYEQYF. The DNA for the CDR3 is TGTGCCAGCAGTTATGAAGACAGGGGGGGCTACGAGCAGTACTTC.

This clonotype was seen a handful of times. The rearrangement links TRBV10-3 to TRBJ2-3; TRBD2 matches 7 bases. Germline V lookup: CDR1 ENHRY, CDR2 SYGVKD. Germline trimming cut 7 bases from V and 5 bases from J; bases unmatched to any gene: 12. CDR3 length equals 15 residues. CDR3 amino acids: CAITSGLRRGDTQYF. CDR3 DNA: TGTGCCATCACTAGCGGACTGCGTCGGGGAGATACGCAGTATTTT.

The chain uses TRBV29-1 and TRBJ2-7; 9 bases are shared with TRBD1. Trimming at V came to 5 bases and at J to 6 bases, leaving 11 bases not matched to a gene. The CDR3 has 14 amino acids. Looked up from germline, CDR1 is SQVTM and CDR2 is ANQGSEA. CDR3 DNA sequence: TGCAGCGTTTCACCCGGGACAGGGAGTAGCGAGCAGTACTTC. Translation gives CSVSPGTGSSEQYF.

The rearrangement joins TRBV27 to TRBJ1-5; perhaps TRBD1 as D (6 bases). The ends were cut back, 6 bases at V and 5 bases at J, with 11 bases in the middle. Germline V lookup: CDR1 MNHEY, CDR2 SMNVEV (reference sequence). This CDR3 is built from 13 residues. The CDR3 region has the DNA TGTGCCAGCAGCAGCGGGACACATCAGCCCCAGCATTTT. Translated, it gives CASSSGTHQPQHF.

This clonotype has just a few counts. The V call is TRBV4-1, the J call TRBJ2-1; TRBD1 matches 8 bases. Germline assignment: CDR1 MGHRA and CDR2 YSYEKL. CDR3 length: 16 residues. J gave up 3 bases and V 1 base, and 5 bases lay outside the gene matches. CDR3 in amino acids: CASSQVQGANYNEQFF. The CDR3 DNA reads TGCGCCAGCAGCCAAGTCCAGGGGGCAAACTACAATGAGCAGTTCTTC.

This clonotype was recorded at least ten times. This chain connects TRBV10-3 to TRBJ2-7; 8 nucleotides agree with TRBD2. Germline V lookup: CDR1 ENHRY, CDR2 SYGVKD. Germline trimming cut 11 bases from V and 4 bases from J; bases unmatched to any gene: 16. The CDR3 sequence is 15 residues long. In DNA, the CDR3 is TGTGCCGGGGGTAGCGGGGCCGCGCGGGCTTACGAGCAGTACTTC. Translating gives CAGGSGAARAYEQYF.

The rearrangement uses TRBV6-6 and TRBJ2-7, with TRBD1 matching over 8 bases. Germline lookup yields CDR1 MNHNY and CDR2 SVGAGI (reference sequence). With 7 bases clipped from V and 4 bases from J, the junction kept 6 bases outside the gene matches. This CDR3 is built from 13 residues. CDR3 protein: CASIRDRGYEQYF. The CDR3 coding sequence is TGTGCCAGCATACGAGACAGGGGATACGAGCAGTACTTC.

This clonotype came up many times. The chain couples TRBV4-1 to TRBJ2-7, with a weak D call TRBD2 (6 bases). V gave up 3 bases and J gave up 0 bases, with 18 bases separating them. The CDR3 runs 17 residues. Germline V lookup: CDR1 MGHRA, CDR2 YSYEKL. CDR3 amino acids: CASSHYPGDAGSYEQYF. CDR3 sequence (DNA): TGCGCCAGCAGCCATTACCCGGGGGACGCCGGCTCCTACGAGCAGTACTTC.

The V and J genes are TRBV2 and TRBJ2-3; D ambiguous. The V end lost 3 bases, the J end lost 0 bases, and 13 bases lay between the germline ends. Germline loops: CDR1 SNHLY, CDR2 FYNNEI. This CDR3 comprises 16 residues. The CDR3 loop reads CASSERPDPSTDTQYF. The CDR3 nucleotides are TGTGCCAGCAGTGAGAGGCCAGACCCGAGCACAGATACGCAGTATTTT. Using reference TRBV2 and TRBJ2-3 for the parts outside the CDR3, the full variable domain is EPEVTQTPSHQVTQMGQEVILRCVPISNHLYFYWYRQILGQKVEFLVSFYNNEISEKSEIFDDQFSVERPDGSNFTLKIRSTKLEDSAMYFCASSERPDPSTDTQYFGPGTRLTVL.

This clonotype turned up a few times. The chain recombines TRBV12-3 or TRBV12-4 with TRBJ2-3; no clear D. The V and J ends lost 4 bases and 5 bases respectively, with 10 bases between them. This CDR3 has 13 residues. CDR3 DNA sequence: TGTGCCAGCAGTTCCGAGGTCCTAGATACGCAGTATTTT. Amino acids: CASSSEVLDTQYF.

The rearrangement joins TRBV12-3 or TRBV12-4 to TRBJ2-3, with 8 bases fitting TRBD2. This CDR3 is built from 14 residues. Trimming removed 6 bases from V and 5 bases from J; junction bases left unmatched: 7. The CDR3 coding sequence is TGTGCCAGCAGCCCTCTCGGGGGGGGAGATACGCAGTATTTT. Protein sequence: CASSPLGGGDTQYF.

Ten or more counts support this clonotype. The chain links TRBV7-2 to TRBJ1-1; D is unclear. CDR3 length equals 14 residues. Looked up from germline, CDR1 is SGHTA and CDR2 is FQGNSA. V was clipped by 3 bases and J by 2 bases, with 10 bases between them. The CDR3 loop reads CASSFDGINTEAFF. DNA for the CDR3: TGTGCCAGCAGCTTCGACGGTATAAACACTGAAGCTTTCTTT.

In regard to this clonotype: Germline and junction disagree at one end, which may indicate a read error. The gene calls are TRBV7-9 and TRBJ2-3; the D gene could be TRBD1 or TRBD2 (6 bases each). CDR3 size: 15 residues. In germline, CDR1 is SEHNR, CDR2 FQNEAQ (reference sequence). The CDR3 is CASSPRAGGTDTQNF. The CDR3 bases are TGTGCCAGCAGCCCCAGGGCCGGGGGCACAGATACGCAGAATTTT.

This clonotype was found a few times. The V gene is TRBV7-8, the J gene TRBJ1-1; weak D call: TRBD1 (5 bases). The V gene's germline CDR1 is SGHVS and CDR2 FQNEAQ. The CDR3 totals 14 residues. The V gene lost 5 bases and the J gene lost 11 bases, with 21 bases spanning the gap. For the CDR3, the DNA is TGTGCCAGCAGCCGCCCCGGGTTTGATAGGGGCGCTTTCTTT. Amino acids: CASSRPGFDRGAFF.

Of note for this clonotype: Possible read error: a much larger clone is one base away. This chain connects TRBV12-3 or TRBV12-4 to TRBJ1-1; 7 bases map to TRBD1. This CDR3 has 13 residues. The DNA of the CDR3 is TGTGACAGCAGCACAGGGGTGAACACTGAAGCTTTCTTT. This encodes CDSSTGVNTEAFF.

This clonotype was seen more than once but under ten times. This chain connects TRBV20-1 to TRBJ1-2; 9 nucleotides agree with TRBD1. The CDR3 loop spans 13 amino acids. Germline trimming cut 1 base from V and 9 bases from J; bases unmatched to any gene: 6. Germline CDR1 is DFQATT and CDR2 is SNEGSKA (reference sequence). The CDR3 spells CSARVPGTGSYTF. The DNA for the CDR3 is TGCAGTGCTAGAGTCCCCGGGACAGGGAGCTACACCTTC.